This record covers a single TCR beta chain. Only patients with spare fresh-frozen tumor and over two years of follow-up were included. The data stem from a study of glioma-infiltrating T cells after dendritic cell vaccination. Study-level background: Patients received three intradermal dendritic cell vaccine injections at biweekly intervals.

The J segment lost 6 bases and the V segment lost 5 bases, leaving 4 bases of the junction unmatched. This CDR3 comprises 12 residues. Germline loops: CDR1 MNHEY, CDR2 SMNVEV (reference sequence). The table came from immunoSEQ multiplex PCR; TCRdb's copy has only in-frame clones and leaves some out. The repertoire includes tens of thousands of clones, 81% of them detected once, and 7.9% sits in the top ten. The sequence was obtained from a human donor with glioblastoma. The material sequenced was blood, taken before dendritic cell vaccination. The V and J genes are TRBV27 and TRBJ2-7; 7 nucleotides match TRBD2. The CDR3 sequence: CASSLSGTEQYF. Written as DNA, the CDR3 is TGTGCCAGCAGTCTAAGCGGGACCGAGCAGTACTTC.